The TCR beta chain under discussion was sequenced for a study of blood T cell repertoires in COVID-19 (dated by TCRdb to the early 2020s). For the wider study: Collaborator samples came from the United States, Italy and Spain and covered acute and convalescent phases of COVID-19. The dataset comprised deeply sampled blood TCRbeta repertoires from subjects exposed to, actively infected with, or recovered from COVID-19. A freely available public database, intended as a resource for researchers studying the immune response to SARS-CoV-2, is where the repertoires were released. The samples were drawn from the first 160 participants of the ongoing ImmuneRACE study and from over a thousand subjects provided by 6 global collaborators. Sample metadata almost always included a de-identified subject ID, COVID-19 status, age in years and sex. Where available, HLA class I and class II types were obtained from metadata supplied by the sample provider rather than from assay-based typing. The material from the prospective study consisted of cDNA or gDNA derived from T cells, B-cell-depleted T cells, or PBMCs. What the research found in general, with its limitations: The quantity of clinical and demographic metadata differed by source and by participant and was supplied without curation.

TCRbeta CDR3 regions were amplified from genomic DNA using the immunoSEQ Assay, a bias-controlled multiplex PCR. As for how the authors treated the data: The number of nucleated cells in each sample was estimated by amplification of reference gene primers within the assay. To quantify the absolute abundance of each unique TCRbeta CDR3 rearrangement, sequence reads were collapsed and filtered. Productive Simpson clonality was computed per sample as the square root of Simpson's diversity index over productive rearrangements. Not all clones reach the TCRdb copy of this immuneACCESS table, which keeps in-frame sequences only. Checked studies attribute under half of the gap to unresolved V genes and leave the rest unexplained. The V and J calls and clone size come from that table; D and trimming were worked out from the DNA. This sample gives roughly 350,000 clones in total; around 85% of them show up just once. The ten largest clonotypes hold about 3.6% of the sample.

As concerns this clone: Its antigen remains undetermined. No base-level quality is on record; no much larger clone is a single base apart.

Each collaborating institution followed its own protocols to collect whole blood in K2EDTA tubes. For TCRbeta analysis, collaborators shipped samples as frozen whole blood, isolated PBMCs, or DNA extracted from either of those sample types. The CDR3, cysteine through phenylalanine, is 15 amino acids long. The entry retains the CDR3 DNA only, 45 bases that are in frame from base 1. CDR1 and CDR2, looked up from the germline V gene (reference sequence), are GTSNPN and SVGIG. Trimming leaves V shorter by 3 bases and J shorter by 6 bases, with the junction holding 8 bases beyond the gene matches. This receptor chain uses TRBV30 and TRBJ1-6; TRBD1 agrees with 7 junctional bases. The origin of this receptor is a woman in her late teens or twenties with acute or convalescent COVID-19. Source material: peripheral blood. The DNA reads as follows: TGTGCCTGGAGGGACAGGTCCCGGGGTAATTCACCCCTCCACTTT. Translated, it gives CAWRDRSRGNSPLHF.